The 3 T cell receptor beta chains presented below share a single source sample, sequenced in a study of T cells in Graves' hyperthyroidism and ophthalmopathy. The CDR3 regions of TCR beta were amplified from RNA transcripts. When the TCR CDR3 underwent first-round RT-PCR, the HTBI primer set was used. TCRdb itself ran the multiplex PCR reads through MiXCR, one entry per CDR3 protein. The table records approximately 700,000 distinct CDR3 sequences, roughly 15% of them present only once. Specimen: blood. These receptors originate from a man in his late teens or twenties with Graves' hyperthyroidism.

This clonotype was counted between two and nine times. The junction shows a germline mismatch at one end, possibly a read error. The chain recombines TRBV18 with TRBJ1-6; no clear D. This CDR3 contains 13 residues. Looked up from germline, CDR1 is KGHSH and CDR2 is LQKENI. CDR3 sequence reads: CASSSLKPGERYF. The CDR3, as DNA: TGTGCCAGCTCATCACTTAAACCGGGCGAAAGATACTTT.

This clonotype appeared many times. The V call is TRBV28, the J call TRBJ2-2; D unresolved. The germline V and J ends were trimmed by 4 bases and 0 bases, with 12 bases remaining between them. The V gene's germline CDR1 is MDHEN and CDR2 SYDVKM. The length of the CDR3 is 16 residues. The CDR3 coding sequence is TGTGCCAGCAGTTCCCCCCCCAGTGCGAACACCGGGGAGCTGTTTTTT. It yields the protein CASSSPPSANTGELFF. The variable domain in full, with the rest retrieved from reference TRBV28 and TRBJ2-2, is DVKVTQSSRYLVKRTGEKVFLECVQDMDHENMFWYRQDPGLGLRLIYFSYDVKMKEKGDIPEGYSVSREKKERFSLILESASTNQTSMYLCASSSPPSANTGELFFGEGSRLTVL.

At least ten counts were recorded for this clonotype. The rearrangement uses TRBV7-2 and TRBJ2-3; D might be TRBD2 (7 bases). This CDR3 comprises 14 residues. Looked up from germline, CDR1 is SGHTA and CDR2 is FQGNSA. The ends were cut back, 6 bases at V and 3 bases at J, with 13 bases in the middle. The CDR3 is CASSRGGATDTQYF. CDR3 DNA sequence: TGTGCCAGCAGTAGGGGGGGGGCGACAGATACGCAGTATTTT.